Listed below are T cell receptor beta chains from one sample, sequenced in a study of identical twins. TCRdb itself ran the 5' RACE reads through MiXCR, one entry per CDR3 protein. The sample includes hundreds of thousands of distinct CDR3 sequences, 8.6% of them seen just once. These same data were also listed under a study on yellow fever vaccine responses in identical twins.

The sequenced sample consisted of PBMCs. The receptors were sampled from a woman aged 18-35 years in good health. CDR3s include the opening cysteine and the closing phenylalanine or tryptophan. A D gene is named only where the DNA matches it firmly. The listing skips clone size in some rows; elsewhere it reads once, few, many or a size class.

many	TRBD1	TRBV29-1	TRBJ1-2	CSVFGQGFDYGYTF	TGCAGCGTTTTTGGACAGGGTTTCGACTATGGCTACACCTTC
-	-	TRBV6-6	TRBJ2-7	CASSYTDYEQYF	TGTGCCAGCAGTTACACTGACTACGAGCAGTACTTC
few	TRBD1	TRBV12-3/TRBV12-4	TRBJ2-1	CASRNFGGQGLNEQFF	TGTGCCAGCAGAAACTTCGGTGGACAGGGACTCAATGAGCAGTTCTTC
few	TRBD2	TRBV4-1	TRBJ2-3	CASSHREGETSGGGTDTQYF	TGCGCCAGCAGCCACCGAGAAGGGGAGACTAGCGGGGGAGGCACAGATACGCAGTATTTT
few	TRBD2	TRBV7-2	TRBJ2-3	CASSLEAGQDTQYF	TGTGCCAGCAGCTTAGAAGCGGGGCAAGATACGCAGTATTTT
many	TRBD2	TRBV5-6	TRBJ2-5	CASSLVLAAPQETQYF	TGTGCCAGCAGCTTGGTTCTAGCGGCTCCCCAAGAGACCCAGTACTTC
-	-	TRBV14	TRBJ2-1	CASSFQVPRNEQFF	TGTGCCAGCAGTTTCCAAGTGCCCCGTAATGAGCAGTTCTTC
-	-	TRBV6-1	TRBJ1-6	CASSERDSNSPLHF	TGTGCCAGCAGTGAAAGAGACAGTAATTCACCCCTCCACTTT
once	-	TRBV7-9	TRBJ2-3	CASSPWGSGFTDTQYF	TGTGCCAGCAGCCCCTGGGGTAGCGGCTTCACAGATACGCAGTATTTT
-	-	TRBV11-3	TRBJ2-2	CASTQSGTGELFF	TGTGCCAGCACCCAGTCCGGGACCGGGGAGCTGTTTTTT
many	-	TRBV4-3	TRBJ2-6	CASSQDSVSGANVLTF	TGCGCCAGCAGCCAAGATAGTGTCTCTGGGGCCAACGTCCTGACTTTC
-	-	TRBV25-1	TRBJ2-1	CASSEYGGGLGDNEQFF	TGTGCCAGCAGTGAATATGGGGGGGGCCTTGGGGACAATGAGCAGTTCTTC
-	-	TRBV3-1	TRBJ2-7	CASSQEEGFYEQYF	TGTGCCAGCAGCCAAGAAGAAGGGTTCTACGAGCAGTACTTC
-	-	TRBV5-4	TRBJ2-1	CASSPERLRDEQFF	TGTGCCAGCAGCCCTGAGAGGTTGAGGGATGAGCAGTTCTTC
many	-	TRBV7-8	TRBJ1-1	CASSLVGRNTEAFF	TGTGCCAGCAGCTTAGTGGGAAGGAACACTGAAGCTTTCTTT
few	-	TRBV5-1	TRBJ2-7	CASSSFRAKGYEQYF	TGCGCCAGCAGCAGTTTCCGGGCCAAGGGCTACGAGCAGTACTTC
few	TRBD1	TRBV27	TRBJ2-3	CASSSSPGTGSTDTQYF	TGTGCCAGCAGTTCCTCCCCCGGGACAGGGAGCACAGATACGCAGTATTTT
-	-	TRBV6-5	TRBJ2-7	CASSYSIIASTYEQYF	TGTGCCAGCAGTTACTCGATTATCGCATCCACCTACGAGCAGTACTTC
-	-	TRBV21-1	TRBJ1-1	CASSIQQGDGKMNTEAFF	TGTGCCAGCAGCATCCAACAGGGGGATGGAAAGATGAACACTGAAGCTTTCTTT
few	TRBD2	TRBV27	TRBJ2-1	CASSRLGREDEQFF	TGTGCCAGCAGCCGCCTAGGACGGGAGGATGAGCAGTTCTTC
-	-	TRBV4-3	TRBJ2-7	CASSQDLPPYEQYF	TGCGCCAGCAGCCAAGATCTTCCTCCCTACGAGCAGTACTTC
-	TRBD2	TRBV12-3/TRBV12-4	TRBJ2-3	CASNHQGLATGDTQYF	TGTGCCAGCAACCACCAGGGACTAGCGACGGGGGATACGCAGTATTTT
-	TRBD2	TRBV19	TRBJ2-5	CASSIKAGGKETQYF	TGTGCCAGTAGTATCAAAGCGGGAGGCAAGGAGACCCAGTACTTC
few	-	TRBV9	TRBJ2-2	CASSARGLGGTGELFF	TGTGCCAGCAGCGCCCGAGGACTGGGGGGCACCGGGGAGCTGTTTTTT
-	TRBD1	TRBV5-1	TRBJ2-7	CASSQVRRQGAYEQYF	TGCGCCAGCAGCCAAGTACGGCGACAGGGGGCCTACGAGCAGTACTTC